Listed here is a single T cell receptor (beta chain). A read error is possible here, since a much larger clone lies one base away. This sample was included in a study of prognosis after radiotherapy for stage I lung cancer. Study details: Across the cohort, concurrent therapy accompanying stereotactic body radiotherapy was administered to no patient.

Trimming cost V 2 bases and J 4 bases, with 9 bases left between them. The CDR3 covers 13 residues. Germline CDR1 SGHDT, CDR2 YYEEEE. The TCR beta CDR3 region was amplified from genomic DNA, with two rounds of multiplex PCR being used for the amplification. Primers targeting each individual TRBV and TRBJ gene were applied in first-round PCR. TCRdb independently ran MiXCR on the multiplex PCR reads; one entry per CDR3 protein. The sample lists more than 9,500 distinct CDR3 sequences; roughly 50% were seen once. The rearrangement links TRBV5-6 to TRBJ2-5; no clear D. Sequencing used PBMCs, obtained before or after stereotactic body radiation therapy (not recorded which). This clonotype was obtained from a donor aged 50 or older with non-small cell lung cancer. CDR3 DNA sequence: TGTGCCAGCAGCTTTTTGGTAGGAGAGACCCAGTACTTC. Amino acid sequence: CASSFLVGETQYF.